This T cell receptor beta chain was captured in a study of PD-1 blockade in classical Hodgkin lymphoma. Study details: Nivolumab was given intravenously to patients at 3 mg/kg every 2 weeks.

With respect to this clone: The antigen is unknown.

Whole-study findings and limits: Newly diagnosed patients were said to have less baseline TCR diversity than healthy donors did. Patients with a complete response exhibited baseline diversity comparable to newly diagnosed patients.

Clones were sequenced by immunoSEQ multiplex PCR, and TCRdb holds only the in-frame ones, with some missing. The sample yields 90,000 to 110,000 clones, 89% seen once. Time point of the sample: cycle 4 day 1 (C4D1), after less than seven weeks of nivolumab. With no exception, relapse followed autologous stem cell transplantation in all patients, and brentuximab vedotin exposure varied. This TCR was sampled from a human donor with classical Hodgkin lymphoma. The specimen comprised peripheral blood mononuclear cells (PBMCs), sampled before the fourth cycle of nivolumab.

As DNA, the CDR3 is TGTGCCAGCAGCTTAGTAGCGGGAGGGCCCGGGTTGGCCGAGCAGTACTTC. This sequence encodes CASSLVAGGPGLAEQYF. J is TRBJ2-7 and V is TRBV11-2; 11 bases align to TRBD2. Trimming took 1 base from V and 6 from J; bases not matched to a gene: 11. Germline values: CDR1 SGHAT, CDR2 FQNNGV. CDR3 length: 17 amino acids.